The clone carrying this TCR beta chain was observed at least ten times. Antigen specificity is unknown. V trimming: 5 bases; J trimming: 7 bases; junction bases outside the gene matches: 8. There are 14 residues in the CDR3. The germline V gene has CDR1 SEHNR and CDR2 FQNEAQ (reference sequence). These data come from a study of T cell repertoires in cytomegalovirus infection. As for the study in general: Matching HLA type, along with CMV infection, was indicated by public TCR beta signatures. General study findings and limits: HLA-C-restricted CMV clonotypes gave the most frequent clonotype in two of eight donors. Cumulative frequency of public TCR beta families picked out carriers of CMV plus the relevant HLA.

Each CDR3 protein is one row after TCRdb ran MiXCR on the reads. Of roughly 320,000 distinct CDR3 sequences listed, about 8.8% were seen once; the top ten hold approximately 2.3%. The clonotype comes from a human donor in good health (CMV status not recorded). Some clones in this sample may be carry-over from other donors' samples. This rearrangement joins TRBV7-9 to TRBJ2-1; 7 bases agree with TRBD1. Sequencing used PBMCs. The CDR3: CASSPKGQKNEQFF. DNA of the CDR3: TGTGCCAGCAGCCCCAAGGGACAGAAAAATGAGCAGTTCTTC. Together with reference TRBV7-9 and TRBJ2-1, the CDR3 gives the full variable domain: DTGVSQNPRHKITKRGQNVTFRCDPISEHNRLYWYRQTLGQGPEFLTYFQNEAQLEKSRLLSDRFSAERPKGSFSTLEIQRTEQGDSAMYLCASSPKGQKNEQFFGPGTRLTVL.